One sample yielded the 2 T cell receptor beta chains listed below, sequenced in a study of cytomegalovirus exposure and HLA in healthy donors. PCR amplification relied on 60 Vbeta primers (plus 13 Jbeta primers). Here immunoSEQ multiplex PCR was the method, and the copy in TCRdb shows in-frame clones only, minus some. The sample lists 150,000 to 200,000 clones, roughly 80% occurring once. Specimen: PBMCs. These receptor sequences come from a woman in her thirties in good health and CMV-seronegative.

The chain employs TRBV6-1 and TRBJ2-1; 11 bases agree with TRBD2. The CDR3 length is 14 residues. V gave up 8 bases and J gave up 0 bases; unmatched junction bases: 0. The germline gives CDR1 MNHNS, CDR2 SASEGT. The CDR3 DNA sequence: TGTGCCAGCCTAGCGGGGGGCTCCTACAATGAGCAGTTCTTC. Encoded protein: CASLAGGSYNEQFF.

The V call is TRBV5-6, the J call TRBJ2-7, with TRBD2 identical over 10 bases. Germline-derived CDR1 and CDR2 are SGHDT and YYEEEE. Trimming cost V 3 bases and J 2 bases; bases outside gene matches: 5. The CDR3 contains 15 residues. The CDR3 is CASSCPSGGTYEQYF. CDR3 DNA: TGTGCCAGCAGCTGTCCTAGCGGGGGTACCTACGAGCAGTACTTC.